One sample yielded the 20 T cell receptor beta chains listed below, sequenced in a study of T cells after yellow fever vaccination. Each CDR3 protein is one row after TCRdb ran MiXCR on the 5' RACE reads. The sample includes around 330,000 distinct CDR3 sequences, around 3.9% seen only once; the top ten take about 20%. The starting material was PBMCs, obtained on the day of the yellow fever booster vaccination. These receptors all stem from a man between 18 and 29 years old who received the YFV17D yellow fever vaccine.

The table lists this clonotype with many counts. For the CDR3, the DNA is TGTGCCAGCAGTCCCCAAGGGCTCTTCGGGGTGTACGAGCAGTACGTC. Its translation is CASSPQGLFGVYEQYV. V usage is TRBV27 and J usage is TRBJ2-7, with D perhaps matching TRBD2 (5 bases). Per the germline V gene, CDR1 is MNHEY and CDR2 is SMNVEV (reference sequence). There are 16 residues in the CDR3. V gave up 5 bases and J gave up 4 bases, with 21 bases separating them.

The chain employs TRBV6-2 or TRBV6-3 and TRBJ2-6; no definite D call. Trimming removed 0 bases at V and 3 bases at J, with 6 bases between. CDR1 MNHEY and CDR2 SVGEGT come from the germline V gene. The CDR3 is 15 residues long. CDR3 in DNA: TGTGCCAGCAGTTACTCTACGAGTGGGGCCAACGTCCTGACTTTC. It yields the protein CASSYSTSGANVLTF.

Many counts were recorded for this clonotype. The chain recombines TRBV5-1 with TRBJ2-7, with D perhaps TRBD1 (5 bases). V dropped 2 bases and J dropped 3 bases, with 15 bases sitting between them. The CDR3 runs 15 residues. Germline-derived CDR1 and CDR2 are SGHRS and YFSETQ. CDR3 DNA sequence: TGCGCCAGCAGCTTCCGGGCAGGGATTAACTACGAGCAGTACTTC. Encoded protein: CASSFRAGINYEQYF.

The gene calls are TRBV16 and TRBJ2-3, with D uncertain. The CDR3 covers 13 residues. V was shortened by 2 bases and J by 0 bases, with 3 bases between the two germline ends. Germline loops: CDR1 KGHSY, CDR2 FQNENV. The chain's CDR3 is CASSQLSTDTQYF. The CDR3 region has the DNA TGTGCCAGCAGCCAACTCAGCACAGATACGCAGTATTTT.

This clonotype occurred many times. This sequence joins TRBV20-1 and TRBJ2-1; 11 nucleotides match TRBD2. The ends lost 6 bases at V and 10 bases at J; junction bases unmatched: 23. CDR3 length equals 18 residues. The germline CDR1 and CDR2 sequences are DFQATT and SNEGSKA (reference sequence). This CDR3 reads CSAPLTLAGGQTSREQFF. CDR3 DNA: TGCAGTGCCCCCTTAACTCTAGCGGGGGGTCAAACTTCTCGGGAGCAGTTCTTC.

The gene calls are TRBV7-3 and TRBJ2-3; possibly TRBD2 for D (6 bases). The germline CDR1 and CDR2 sequences are SGHTA and FQGTGA. The V gene lost 4 bases and the J gene lost 5 bases, with 16 bases spanning the gap. The CDR3 spans 15 residues. This CDR3 is CASSSSGLSGDTQYF. The CDR3 DNA sequence: TGTGCCAGCAGCTCCTCGGGACTTTCGGGAGATACGCAGTATTTT. The full variable domain, completed using reference TRBV7-3 and TRBJ2-3, is GAGVSQTPSNKVTEKGKYVELRCDPISGHTALYWYRQSLGQGPEFLIYFQGTGAADDSGLPNDRFFAVRPEGSVSTLKIQRTERGDSAVYLCASSSSGLSGDTQYFGPGTRLTVL.

This clonotype appeared many times. The chain joins TRBV27 to TRBJ2-7; 9 bases fit TRBD1. The germline gives CDR1 MNHEY, CDR2 SMNVEV (reference sequence). V was clipped by 3 bases and J by 2 bases; unmatched bases: 11. The CDR3 contains 17 residues. CDR3 loop: CASSFSLPGQGAYEQYF. Written as DNA, the CDR3 is TGTGCCAGCAGTTTTTCTTTGCCGGGACAGGGTGCCTACGAGCAGTACTTC.

This clonotype was found many times. The chain couples TRBV6-5 to TRBJ2-1; 8 nucleotides line up with TRBD2. The CDR3 covers 16 residues. Germline V CDR1 and CDR2: MNHEY, SVGAGI. V was pared by 7 bases and J by 4 bases, with 12 bases of the junction left unmatched. CDR3 sequence (DNA): TGTGCCAGCATCCCCCCCGGGGGGGCCGGTTACAATGAGCAGTTCTTC. Protein sequence: CASIPPGGAGYNEQFF.

The gene calls are TRBV4-1 and TRBJ1-2; 8 nucleotides match TRBD1. The CDR3 sequence is 15 residues long. J was trimmed by 0 bases and V by 4 bases; bases with no gene match: 4. Germline V gene lookup returns CDR1 MGHRA and CDR2 YSYEKL. The CDR3 nucleotides are TGCGCCAGCAGCCCCAGGGGGCTGGCTAACTATGGCTACACCTTC. This sequence encodes CASSPRGLANYGYTF.

This clonotype has a count of ten or more. This sequence joins TRBV7-8 and TRBJ1-2; no clear D gene. The CDR3 has 10 amino acids. V lost 8 bases to trimming and J lost 8 bases, with 9 bases between them. The germline V gene has CDR1 SGHVS and CDR2 FQNEAQ. CDR3 in DNA: TGTGCCAGCGGCCCCCAGGGCTACACCTTC. Residues: CASGPQGYTF. The full variable domain, its missing parts supplied by reference TRBV7-8 and TRBJ1-2, is GAGVSQSPRYKVAKRGQDVALRCDPISGHVSLFWYQQALGQGPEFLTYFQNEAQLDKSGLPSDRFFAERPEGSVSTLKIQRTQQEDSAVYLCASGPQGYTFGSGTRLTVV.

This clonotype showed up just a few times. This chain uses TRBV6-5 with TRBJ1-5; D is ambiguous. This CDR3 is 14 amino acids long. The V gene's germline CDR1 is MNHEY and CDR2 SVGAGI. V dropped 0 bases and J dropped 3 bases, with 6 bases sitting between them. DNA of the CDR3: TGTGCCAGCAGTTACTCCAGATACAATCAGCCCCAGCATTTT. This encodes CASSYSRYNQPQHF.

This clonotype has just a few counts. The chain combines TRBV20-1 with TRBJ2-4; D ambiguous. Germline values: CDR1 DFQATT, CDR2 SNEGSKA (reference sequence). V shed 3 bases and J shed 1 base, with 10 bases lying between them. The CDR3 contains 14 residues. The CDR3 nucleotides read TGCAGTGCTAGCAGGCCCGGCGCCAAAAACATTCAGTACTTC. It specifies CSASRPGAKNIQYF.

This clonotype came up many times. The CDR3 DNA sequence: TGTGCCAGTATCAAGGGGGAGGCCACTGAAGCTTTCTTT. Encoded protein: CASIKGEATEAFF. The chain links TRBV7-9 to TRBJ1-1, with D possibly TRBD1 on 6 matching bases. There are 13 residues in the CDR3. V was clipped by 9 bases and J by 4 bases, with 15 bases between them. Germline assignment: CDR1 SEHNR and CDR2 FQNEAQ (reference sequence).

This clonotype was seen a few times. V and J are TRBV7-3 and TRBJ2-3; D assignment may be TRBD1 or TRBD2 (6 bases each). The germline gives CDR1 SGHTA, CDR2 FQGTGA. The CDR3 length is 15 residues. V was shortened by 5 bases and J by 5 bases, with 17 bases between the two germline ends. The CDR3 here is CASSPAGGIGDTQYF. CDR3 coding DNA: TGTGCCAGCAGCCCGGCCGGGGGCATAGGAGATACGCAGTATTTT.

The chain combines TRBV6-5 with TRBJ2-5; D gene unclear. V was pared by 6 bases and J by 0 bases, with 14 bases between. CDR1 and CDR2 from the germline V gene are MNHEY and SVGAGI. The CDR3 is 15 residues long. CDR3: CASSPQDPHQETQYF. CDR3 sequence (DNA): TGTGCCAGCAGCCCCCAGGACCCACACCAAGAGACCCAGTACTTC.

There are a few counts of this clonotype. This chain connects TRBV6-2 or TRBV6-3 to TRBJ1-6, with unresolved D. The V end lost 8 bases, the J end lost 3 bases, and 8 bases lay between the germline ends. This CDR3 contains 13 residues. Germline values: CDR1 MNHEY, CDR2 SVGEGT. The CDR3 spells CASERNYNSPLHF. As DNA, the CDR3 is TGTGCCAGCGAGAGAAACTATAATTCACCCCTCCACTTT.

The sample holds a few counts of this clonotype. This chain links TRBV4-3 with TRBJ1-1, with D possibly being TRBD1 (5 bases). V shed 1 base and J shed 6 bases, with 9 bases lying between them. Per germline, CDR1 LGHNA and CDR2 YSLEER. There are 13 residues in the CDR3. DNA for the CDR3: TGCGCCAGCAGCCAAGGGGGCACAGCTGAAGCTTTCTTT. Translated: CASSQGGTAEAFF.

About this clonotype: A much more abundant neighbour one base away suggests this may be a read error. J is TRBJ1-2 and V is TRBV4-1; D call uncertain. The V end was cut by 4 bases, the J end by 4 bases, with 13 bases between. Germline values: CDR1 MGHRA, CDR2 YSYEKL. The CDR3 totals 14 residues. The CDR3 DNA sequence: TGCGCCAGCAGCCCCTTAGGACTCATCTATGGCTACACCTTC. Translation: CASSPLGLIYGYTF.

The chain combines TRBV5-1 with TRBJ2-7; D possibly corresponds to TRBD2 (7 bases). The CDR3 runs to 14 residues. Germline-derived CDR1 and CDR2 are SGHRS and YFSETQ. V was clipped by 2 bases and J by 5 bases, with 14 bases between them. The CDR3 nucleotides read TGCGCCAGCAGCTTTCGGGGGGCCCGGGACGAGCAGTACTTC. It translates to CASSFRGARDEQYF.

This clonotype was found a few times. The V gene is TRBV6-2 or TRBV6-3, the J gene TRBJ2-3, with D possibly matching TRBD1 (5 bases). The CDR3 consists of 13 residues. Germline CDR1 MNHEY, CDR2 SVGEGT. V was shortened by 11 bases and J by 3 bases, with 15 bases between the two germline ends. The CDR3 nucleotides are TGTGCCGGCCAGGGTCTTAATACAGATACGCAGTATTTT. It is translated as CAGQGLNTDTQYF.